This TCR beta chain appears in the sequencing data of a study of T cell changes during pregnancy in multiple sclerosis. Here immunoSEQ multiplex PCR was the method, and the copy in TCRdb shows in-frame clones only, minus some. The table includes approximately 60,000 clones, more than 75% detected once. CDR3 length equals 13 residues. V was cut by 1 base and J by 8 bases, with 6 bases left in between. The V gene's germline CDR1 is SGHTA and CDR2 FQGNSA. This sample comprised peripheral blood, obtained in the second trimester of pregnancy. The chain employs TRBV7-2 and TRBJ1-6; D call uncertain. The sequence came from a female donor with multiple sclerosis, enrolled in a pregnancy study. CDR3 sequence reads: CASSLGQDSPLHF. The CDR3 coding sequence is TGTGCCAGCAGCTTAGGGCAAGATTCACCCCTCCACTTT.